The 20 T cell receptor beta chains reported below all come from one sample, sequenced in a study of OX40 agonist ivuxolimab in advanced cancers. Only in-frame clones appear in the TCRdb table, and some are missing; sequencing was by immunoSEQ multiplex PCR. The sample includes tens of thousands of clones, roughly 82% seen only once; the top ten take around 9.9%. Specimen: CD4+ or CD8+ T cells sorted from blood, collected in a trial of the OX40 agonist ivuxolimab. The receptors come from an adult with an advanced solid tumor such as melanoma, head and neck, liver or kidney cancer.

The rearrangement uses TRBV7-2 and TRBJ2-2, with D possibly being TRBD2 (5 bases). The germline V gene has CDR1 SGHTA and CDR2 FQGNSA. V dropped 4 bases and J dropped 2 bases, with 11 bases sitting between them. This CDR3 contains 15 residues. This CDR3 reads CASSSPRGNTGELFF. CDR3 DNA: TGTGCCAGCAGCTCCCCCCGGGGTAACACCGGGGAGCTGTTTTTT.

The chain employs TRBV5-6 and TRBJ2-1, with a tentative D call TRBD1 (6 bases). The germline gives CDR1 SGHDT, CDR2 YYEEEE. CDR3 length: 17 residues. The V gene lost 4 bases and the J gene lost 0 bases, with 17 bases spanning the gap. CDR3 sequence (DNA): TGTGCCAGCAGCCAACTCACAGGGTCGAGCTCCTACAATGAGCAGTTCTTC. Its translation is CASSQLTGSSSYNEQFF.

The J gene is TRBJ2-5, the V gene TRBV6-1, with TRBD1 identical over 7 bases. CDR1 and CDR2 from the germline V gene are MNHNS and SASEGT. The CDR3 is made up of 17 amino acids. The J segment lost 1 base and the V segment lost 0 bases, leaving 8 bases of the junction unmatched. The CDR3 nucleotides are TGTGCCAGCAGTGAAGCTGGATGGCGGACAGGCCAAGAGACCCAGTACTTC. Translation gives CASSEAGWRTGQETQYF.

The V gene is TRBV30, the J gene TRBJ2-1, with D tentatively TRBD2 (5 bases). Germline CDR1 reads GTSNPN; CDR2 reads SVGIG (reference sequence). V lost 4 bases and J lost 0, with 16 bases in between. The CDR3 is 16 amino acids. This CDR3 is CAWTASRTSSYNEQFF. The CDR3, as DNA: TGTGCCTGGACGGCTAGCCGGACTTCCTCCTACAATGAGCAGTTCTTC.

This clone was counted only a few times. The rearrangement links TRBV5-4 to TRBJ2-3; maybe TRBD2 (5 bases). This CDR3 is 17 amino acids long. Germline V gene data show CDR1 as SGHNT and CDR2 as YYREEE (reference sequence). Trimming stripped 7 bases from V and 0 bases from J, with 21 bases between. CDR3 sequence reads: CASGVVGRTPSTDTQYF. DNA for the CDR3: TGTGCCAGCGGAGTTGTTGGGCGGACTCCTAGCACAGATACGCAGTATTTT.

This clone was seen once. The genes are TRBV30 and TRBJ2-1; 7 positions agree with TRBD1. The CDR3 length is 14 residues. CDR1 and CDR2 (germline): GTSNPN, SVGIG (reference sequence). With 0 bases clipped from V and 8 bases from J, the junction kept 7 bases outside the gene matches. The CDR3 loop reads CAWSVKGAGDEQFF. Written as DNA, the CDR3 is TGTGCCTGGAGTGTGAAGGGGGCTGGCGATGAGCAGTTCTTC.

The chain employs TRBV2 and TRBJ1-6; D may be TRBD1 (6 bases). Germline-derived CDR1 and CDR2 are SNHLY and FYNNEI. The V and J ends lost 5 bases and 2 bases respectively, with 10 bases between them. The CDR3 consists of 15 residues. In DNA, the CDR3 is TGTGCCAGCAGTACGGACAGAACCTATAATTCACCCCTCCACTTT. Protein product: CASSTDRTYNSPLHF.

The chain combines TRBV2 with TRBJ2-1; perhaps TRBD1 as D (6 bases). Germline V gene data show CDR1 as SNHLY and CDR2 as FYNNEI. V was shortened by 10 bases and J by 9 bases, with 13 bases between the two germline ends. This CDR3 has 11 amino acids. CDR3 amino acids: CATRQVTEQFF. The CDR3 coding sequence is TGTGCCACGCGACAGGTCACTGAGCAGTTCTTC.

This sequence joins TRBV5-1 and TRBJ2-2; 8 bases are a match to TRBD2. Germline V CDR1 and CDR2: SGHRS, YFSETQ. With V trimmed by 1 base and J by 4 bases, 9 bases remained unmatched. CDR3 length: 17 residues. The CDR3 loop is CASSLRRGEVTTGELFF. The CDR3 DNA sequence: TGCGCCAGCAGCTTGAGGCGGGGGGAGGTTACCACCGGGGAGCTGTTTTTT. Supplemented by reference TRBV5-1 and TRBJ2-2, the full variable domain reads KAGVTQTPRYLIKTRGQQVTLSCSPISGHRSVSWYQQTPGQGLQFLFEYFSETQRNKGNFPGRFSGRQFSNSRSEMNVSTLELGDSALYLCASSLRRGEVTTGELFFGEGSRLTVL.

In DNA, the CDR3 is TGTGCCACCAGTGGGGCAGAATTGAACACTGAAGCTTTCTTT. It is translated as CATSGAELNTEAFF. The V and J genes are TRBV15 and TRBJ1-1, with D possibly matching TRBD1 (5 bases). Trimming left V 6 bases short and J 0 bases short, with 11 bases between. CDR3 size: 14 residues. Germline V gene lookup returns CDR1 LNHNV and CDR2 YYDKDF (reference sequence).

The CDR3 DNA is TGTGCCAGCAGCTTAGAGTCATGGCTGGGCGGCAGCACAGATACGCAGTATTTT. Encoded protein: CASSLESWLGGSTDTQYF. The rearrangement links TRBV7-9 to TRBJ2-3; D not resolved. CDR1 and CDR2 (germline): SEHNR, FQNEAQ (reference sequence). The CDR3 consists of 18 residues. V was clipped by 1 base and J by 0 bases, with 17 bases between them.

V and J are TRBV30 and TRBJ2-3, with 10 bases fitting TRBD2. V lost 3 bases, J lost 1 base, and 4 bases stayed unmatched. Germline values: CDR1 GTSNPN, CDR2 SVGIG (reference sequence). CDR3 length: 15 residues. The CDR3 spells CAWRLLAGGTDTQYF. The CDR3 nucleotides read TGTGCCTGGAGGCTGCTAGCGGGGGGCACAGATACGCAGTATTTT.

The rearrangement uses TRBV6-1 and TRBJ2-2, with TRBD1 matching 9 bases. J lost 1 base, V lost 4 bases, and 10 bases had no gene match. The germline CDR1 and CDR2 sequences are MNHNS and SASEGT. CDR3 length: 18 residues. The CDR3 region has the DNA TGTGCCAGCAGTGCGTCTCCGGGACAGGGAGAGAACACCGGGGAGCTGTTTTTT. It yields the protein CASSASPGQGENTGELFF.

This clone was counted only a few times. The V gene is TRBV27, the J gene TRBJ2-7; TRBD1 matches at 8 bases. The CDR3 spans 13 residues. Germline loops: CDR1 MNHEY, CDR2 SMNVEV (reference sequence). V lost 5 bases and J lost 3; bases outside the gene matches: 3. The CDR3 nucleotides read TGTGCCAGCAGTCAACAGGGGGGCTACGAGCAGTACGTC. Protein product: CASSQQGGYEQYV.

Comment on this clone: At one end the junction does not follow the germline gene, possibly because of a read error. V is TRBV28 and J is TRBJ1-5; the D gene is possibly TRBD1 (5 bases). The CDR3 totals 13 residues. The V gene's germline CDR1 is MDHEN and CDR2 SYDVKM. CDR3 in amino acids: CGGGKVGNQPQHF. CDR3 nucleotide sequence: TGCGGCGGGGGTAAGGTGGGCAATCAGCCCCAGCATTTT.

This clone was recorded a few times. The chain couples TRBV4-2 to TRBJ1-1, with a weak D call TRBD1 (6 bases). The germline CDR1 and CDR2 sequences are LGHNA and YNFKEQ. This CDR3 comprises 14 residues. The V end lost 5 bases, the J end lost 5 bases, and 15 bases lay between the germline ends. The CDR3 loop is CASSSGQFGTEAFF. CDR3 DNA: TGTGCCAGCAGCTCTGGACAGTTCGGGACTGAAGCTTTCTTT.

This clone occurred once. The CDR3 protein is CASSLAGRDDTEAFF. The CDR3 DNA reads as TGTGCCAGCAGCTTAGCTGGCAGGGACGACACTGAAGCTTTCTTT. The chain has TRBV7-9 and TRBJ1-1; a weak D match, TRBD1 (5 bases). The CDR3 runs to 15 residues. The V gene lost 0 bases and the J gene lost 3 bases, with 11 bases spanning the gap. The germline CDR1 and CDR2 sequences are SEHNR and FQNEAQ (reference sequence).

This clone has just one count. This CDR3 is CASSLGGGDEQFF. CDR3 coding DNA: TGCGCCAGCAGCTTGGGAGGGGGTGATGAGCAGTTCTTC. V gene TRBV5-1 combines with J gene TRBJ2-1; tentative D call: TRBD1 (6 bases). The germline V and J ends were trimmed by 0 bases and 8 bases, with 9 bases remaining between them. The CDR3 totals 13 residues. Per germline, CDR1 SGHRS and CDR2 YFSETQ.

This clone was counted only a few times. This chain joins TRBV4-3 and TRBJ2-7; D gene uncertain. From germline, CDR1 is LGHNA and CDR2 YSLEER. This CDR3 comprises 17 residues. V gave up 0 bases and J gave up 0 bases, with 15 bases separating them. The CDR3: CASSQERPGAGSYEQYF. The CDR3 DNA reads as TGCGCCAGCAGCCAAGAAAGACCCGGAGCCGGCTCCTACGAGCAGTACTTC.

This sequence joins TRBV4-2 and TRBJ2-5; no firm D call. The J call could be wrong; TRBJ2-7 is a better fit for the DNA end. The germline V gene has CDR1 LGHNA and CDR2 YNFKEQ. The CDR3 extends over 15 amino acids. This chain's CDR3 is CASSQAVGTSYEQYF. As DNA, the CDR3 is TGTGCCAGCAGCCAAGCGGTAGGCACCTCCTACGAGCAGTACTTC.